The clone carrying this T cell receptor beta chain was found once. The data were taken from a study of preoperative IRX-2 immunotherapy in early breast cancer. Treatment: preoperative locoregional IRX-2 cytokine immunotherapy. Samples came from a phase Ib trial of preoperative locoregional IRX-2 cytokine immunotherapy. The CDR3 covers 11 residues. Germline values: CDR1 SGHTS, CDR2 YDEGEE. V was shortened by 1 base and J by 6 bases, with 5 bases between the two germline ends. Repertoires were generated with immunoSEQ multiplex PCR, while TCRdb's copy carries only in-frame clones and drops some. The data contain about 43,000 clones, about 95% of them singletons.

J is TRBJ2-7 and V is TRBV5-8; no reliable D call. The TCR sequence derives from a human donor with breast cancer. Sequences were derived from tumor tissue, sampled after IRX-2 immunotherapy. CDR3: CASSLPLEQYF. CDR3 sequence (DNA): TGTGCCAGCAGCTTGCCACTCGAGCAGTACTTC.